This TCR beta chain comes out of a study of cytomegalovirus exposure and HLA in healthy donors. Findings and limits, study-wide: TCR association rates varied by HLA locus in a later analysis, with DRB1 highest and HLA-C lowest. Rare TCR sequences predominated, though certain public TCRs were found in many donors.

Vbeta (60) and Jbeta (13) primers were used in the PCR. Assay used: immunoSEQ multiplex PCR; TCRdb lists only in-frame clones, some missing. The sample gives 150,000 to 200,000 clones, roughly 80% of which show up once; around 1.6% is in the top ten. CDR1 MDHEN and CDR2 SYDVKM come from the germline V gene. With 11 bases removed from V and 3 bases from J, the gap between germline ends came to 14 bases. The CDR3 length is 13 residues. About this clone itself: Antigen unknown.

The J gene is TRBJ1-5, the V gene TRBV28; D is perhaps TRBD1 (5 bases). What was sequenced was PBMCs. The origin of this receptor is a man aged 50-60 years in good health and CMV-seronegative. Here the CDR3 DNA reads TGTGCCTGCATAGGGGAGGTCAATCAGCCCCAGCATTTT. It yields the protein CACIGEVNQPQHF. The full variable domain, in which reference TRBV28 and TRBJ1-5 provide the parts outside the CDR3, is DVKVTQSSRYLVKRTGEKVFLECVQDMDHENMFWYRQDPGLGLRLIYFSYDVKMKEKGDIPEGYSVSREKKERFSLILESASTNQTSMYLCACIGEVNQPQHFGDGTRLSIL.